Following are 24 T cell receptor beta chains from one sample sequenced in a study of control samples from healthy donors and cancer patients. Measured with immunoSEQ multiplex PCR; TCRdb has only the in-frame clones, and not every one. The sample includes roughly 400,000 clones, about nine tenths of them seen just once. Sequencing used PBMCs. These TCRs come from a man aged 40-49 years with head and neck cancer.

This CDR3 is CAIYRGSYNEQFF. The DNA for the CDR3 is TGTGCCATCTACAGGGGATCCTACAATGAGCAGTTCTTC. The chain combines TRBV6-5 with TRBJ2-1, with 7 bases lining up with TRBD1. J was trimmed by 1 base and V by 10 bases; bases with no gene match: 4. Germline-derived CDR1 and CDR2 are MNHEY and SVGAGI. This CDR3 is built from 13 residues.

This sequence joins TRBV5-1 and TRBJ2-7, with 10 bases fitting TRBD1. With V trimmed by 5 bases and J by 2 bases, 7 bases remained unmatched. There are 15 residues in the CDR3. Germline CDR1 SGHRS, CDR2 YFSETQ. The CDR3 DNA reads TGCGCCAGCAGACCCGCCGGGACAGGGGCCTACGAGCAGTACTTC. Translating it yields CASRPAGTGAYEQYF. The full variable domain, with the rest looked up from reference TRBV5-1 and TRBJ2-7, is KAGVTQTPRYLIKTRGQQVTLSCSPISGHRSVSWYQQTPGQGLQFLFEYFSETQRNKGNFPGRFSGRQFSNSRSEMNVSTLELGDSALYLCASRPAGTGAYEQYFGPGTRLTVT.

V is TRBV6-5 and J is TRBJ2-3; D gene ambiguous. This CDR3 is built from 15 residues. Trimming left V 10 bases short and J 0 bases short, with 17 bases between. Germline-derived CDR1 and CDR2 are MNHEY and SVGAGI. The DNA of the CDR3 is TGTGCCACTCCAGTCCAGGCGTTTAGCACAGATACGCAGTATTTT. Translation: CATPVQAFSTDTQYF.

The chain couples TRBV7-9 to TRBJ2-2; 7 bases are shared with TRBD1. The CDR3 loop spans 17 amino acids. V dropped 1 base and J dropped 5; count of bases not matched to a gene: 10. Germline-derived CDR1 and CDR2 are SEHNR and FQNEAQ (reference sequence). In DNA, the CDR3 is TGTGCCAGCAGCTTAGGAAGTTACAGGGGAAATACCGGGGAGCTGTTTTTT. Residues: CASSLGSYRGNTGELFF.

The DNA of the CDR3 is TGTGCCAGCAGGGGGGATCTTCGGTGGGAGACCCAGTACTTC. It encodes CASRGDLRWETQYF. The chain has TRBV27 and TRBJ2-5; D might be TRBD1 or TRBD2, each matching 5 bases. With 6 bases removed from V and 5 bases from J, the gap between germline ends came to 16 bases. The CDR3 has 14 residues. Looked up from germline, CDR1 is MNHEY and CDR2 is SMNVEV (reference sequence).

The genes are TRBV19 and TRBJ2-5, with TRBD2 identical over 12 bases. The CDR3 length is 17 residues. The ends lost 5 bases at V and 5 bases at J; junction bases unmatched: 12. In germline, CDR1 is LNHDA, CDR2 SQIVND (reference sequence). The CDR3 here is CASSPLTLAGGAETQYF. The CDR3 nucleotides are TGTGCCAGTAGTCCGTTGACCCTAGCGGGAGGGGCGGAGACCCAGTACTTC.

This chain links TRBV27 with TRBJ1-5; D perhaps matches TRBD1 (5 bases). The CDR3 contains 14 residues. Trimming took off 3 bases at V and 5 bases at J, with 11 bases between the two ends. The V gene's germline CDR1 is MNHEY and CDR2 SMNVEV (reference sequence). CDR3 coding DNA: TGTGCCAGCAGTTTCACCGGGGGGGATCAGCCCCAGCATTTT. It encodes CASSFTGGDQPQHF.

The gene calls are TRBV29-1 and TRBJ1-1; D is ambiguous. This CDR3 has 11 residues. Looked up from germline, CDR1 is SQVTM and CDR2 is ANQGSEA. V dropped 4 bases and J dropped 0 bases, with 3 bases sitting between them. The CDR3 here is CSVALNTEAFF. The DNA of the CDR3 is TGCAGCGTTGCTCTGAACACTGAAGCTTTCTTT.

The rearrangement uses TRBV28 and TRBJ1-2; D possibly corresponds to TRBD1 (6 bases). The CDR3 loop spans 13 amino acids. The V and J ends lost 6 bases and 4 bases respectively, with 12 bases between them. CDR1 is MDHEN, CDR2 SYDVKM, per germline. The chain's CDR3 is CASRETGVYGYTF. The CDR3 bases are TGTGCCAGCAGGGAGACAGGTGTCTATGGCTACACCTTC.

V usage is TRBV4-3 and J usage is TRBJ1-4, with D possibly TRBD1 on 6 matching bases. This CDR3 has 16 residues. V dropped 4 bases and J dropped 4 bases, with 16 bases sitting between them. Per the germline V gene, CDR1 is LGHNA and CDR2 is YSLEER. The CDR3, as DNA: TGCGCCAGCAGCCCAGATACAGGGCAAGGTAATGAAAAACTGTTTTTT. Translating it yields CASSPDTGQGNEKLFF.

The chain couples TRBV4-3 to TRBJ1-6; the D is unclear. Germline lookup yields CDR1 LGHNA and CDR2 YSLEER. This CDR3 comprises 17 residues. The V gene lost 0 bases and the J gene lost 7 bases, with 16 bases spanning the gap. The CDR3 here is CASSQDRGEGWNSPLHF. CDR3 bases: TGCGCCAGCAGCCAAGATCGTGGGGAAGGGTGGAATTCACCCCTCCACTTT.

This clone was seen a single time. The V gene is TRBV6-5, the J gene TRBJ2-1; 10 bases fit TRBD1. The V gene's germline CDR1 is MNHEY and CDR2 SVGAGI. The CDR3 consists of 14 residues. Germline trimming cut 7 bases from V and 10 bases from J; bases unmatched to any gene: 10. The CDR3 nucleotides are TGTGCCAGCAACAGGGACAGGGGATCAGGGGAGCAGTTCTTC. This codes for CASNRDRGSGEQFF.

The gene calls are TRBV9 and TRBJ2-2; D possibly uses TRBD1 or TRBD2 (6 bases each). Trimming cost V 4 bases and J 9 bases, with 25 bases left between them. The CDR3 loop spans 17 amino acids. Germline lookup yields CDR1 SGDLS and CDR2 YYNGEE. Written as DNA, the CDR3 is TGTGCCAGCAGCCCGTGGGGGCTCGGGAGCGCCAATAGGGAGCTGTTTTTT. Translation gives CASSPWGLGSANRELFF.

A single count supports this clone. This chain links TRBV5-1 with TRBJ2-7; 9 bases match TRBD1. Looked up from germline, CDR1 is SGHRS and CDR2 is YFSETQ. Trimming cost V 6 bases and J 5 bases; bases outside gene matches: 6. This CDR3 is built from 13 residues. CDR3 in DNA: TGCGCCAGCACCGGGACAGGGTCAAACGAGCAGTACTTC. This codes for CASTGTGSNEQYF.

Regarding this clone: A read error may produce the germline difference seen at one junction end. The chain joins TRBV2 to TRBJ1-6; 7 bases are a match to TRBD1. This CDR3 is built from 13 residues. Germline V gives CDR1 SNHLY, CDR2 FYNNEI. The CDR3 region is CARRDSSNSPLHF. The DNA for the CDR3 is TGTGCCCGCAGGGACAGTTCTAATTCACCCCTCCACTTT.

The chain links TRBV6-1 to TRBJ2-2; a weak D match, TRBD2 (5 bases). Germline assignment: CDR1 MNHNS and CDR2 SASEGT. Trimming stripped 3 bases from V and 10 bases from J, with 12 bases between. The CDR3 has 13 residues. In DNA form, the CDR3 reads TGTGCCAGCAGTGATCCGGGGTTAGAGGAGCTGTTTTTT. It encodes CASSDPGLEELFF.

This chain links TRBV7-9 with TRBJ2-5; either TRBD1 or TRBD2 may supply D (6 bases each). From germline, CDR1 is SEHNR and CDR2 FQNEAQ (reference sequence). This CDR3 contains 15 residues. The V and J ends lost 5 bases and 6 bases respectively, with 19 bases between them. CDR3 residues: CASSLGGLSRKTQYF. The CDR3 nucleotides are TGTGCCAGCAGCCTAGGGGGGTTATCTAGGAAGACCCAGTACTTC.

The V and J genes are TRBV12-3 or TRBV12-4 and TRBJ2-3, with 11 bases aligning to TRBD2. V lost 4 bases and J lost 11; bases outside the gene matches: 2. This CDR3 comprises 12 residues. The CDR3 DNA reads TGTGCCAGCAGTTCGGGACTAGCGGAGCAGTATTTT. Its protein product is CASSSGLAEQYF.

The rearrangement uses TRBV11-1 and TRBJ2-3; 10 bases are a match to TRBD2. After removal of 4 bases from V and 3 bases from J, the junction contained 4 bases not matched to a gene. There are 15 residues in the CDR3. Germline lookup yields CDR1 SGHAT and CDR2 FQDESV (reference sequence). The CDR3 nucleotides are TGTGCCAGCAGCTCCTGGACTAGCGGTACAGATACGCAGTATTTT. Amino acids: CASSSWTSGTDTQYF.

The CDR3 spells CASSFPDRYYEQYF. The CDR3 DNA reads TGTGCCAGCAGTTTCCCTGACAGGTACTACGAGCAGTACTTC. The chain is built from TRBV28 and TRBJ2-7; TRBD1 might be the D (6 bases). The V gene lost 3 bases and the J gene lost 3 bases, with 12 bases spanning the gap. The germline CDR1 and CDR2 sequences are MDHEN and SYDVKM. This CDR3 contains 14 residues.

This chain connects TRBV5-1 to TRBJ2-3; weak D call: TRBD2 (5 bases). Trimming shortened V by 3 bases and J by 0 bases, and 23 bases separated the two germline ends. CDR3 length: 19 amino acids. The germline CDR1 and CDR2 sequences are SGHRS and YFSETQ. The CDR3 DNA reads TGCGCCAGCAGCTCTACGGGCGGGTCAAGCGGCCTAAGCACAGATACGCAGTATTTT. Residues: CASSSTGGSSGLSTDTQYF.

CDR3 nucleotides: TGTGCCAGCAGCCAGTCAGCCGATACGCAGTATTTT. This codes for CASSQSADTQYF. V gene TRBV7-2 combines with J gene TRBJ2-3; D is uncertain. The CDR3 is 12 amino acids. V was shortened by 5 bases and J by 6 bases, with 9 bases between the two germline ends. Germline-derived CDR1 and CDR2 are SGHTA and FQGNSA.

The genes are TRBV5-8 and TRBJ1-5, with D possibly matching TRBD1 (6 bases). CDR1 and CDR2 from the germline V gene are SGHTS and YDEGEE. The CDR3 is 17 residues long. V dropped 3 bases and J dropped 0 bases, with 16 bases sitting between them. The CDR3 DNA reads TGTGCCAGCAGCTACAATTACAGGGAGTATAGCAATCAGCCCCAGCATTTT. Encoded protein: CASSYNYREYSNQPQHF.

The rearrangement joins TRBV3-1 (or the pseudogene TRBV3-2) to TRBJ1-1, with D unclear. Trimming removed 1 base at V and 1 base at J, with 16 bases between. CDR1 LGHDT and CDR2 YNNKEL come from the germline V gene (reference sequence). This CDR3 region has 17 residues. CDR3 sequence reads: CASSQAVTIYWNTEAFF. The DNA for the CDR3 is TGTGCCAGCAGCCAAGCAGTCACCATCTATTGGAACACTGAAGCTTTCTTT.